This T cell receptor (beta chain) was identified during a study of shared clonotypes between healthy human individuals. Caucasian adults residing in Nashville, Tennessee made up all the donors. Per the germline V gene, CDR1 is SGHDT and CDR2 is YYEEEE. J lost 7 bases, V lost 4 bases, and 5 bases had no gene match. This CDR3 spans 14 amino acids. Profiling relied on immunoSEQ multiplex PCR, and the TCRdb table lists in-frame clones only, not all of them. Of 950,000 to 1,300,000 clones in the sample, roughly 70% are singletons; the top ten hold about 1.5%. This clone was counted many times. This sequence was found in a man younger than 35 in good health. The sequencing sample was made of memory CD4+ T cells sorted from blood. Indicated subset: CD45RA-negative fraction. V gene TRBV5-6 combines with J gene TRBJ2-5; TRBD2 matches 12 bases. CDR3 in amino acids: CASSPGLAGRTQYF. CDR3 bases: TGTGCCAGCAGCCCCGGACTAGCGGGACGGACCCAGTACTTC.